This is a list of T cell receptor beta chains from one sample in a study of OX40 agonist ivuxolimab in advanced cancers. Sequencing was performed with immunoSEQ multiplex PCR; in TCRdb, only in-frame clones are kept and a portion is missing. This table holds some 23,000 clones, around 80% found once. Sample: CD4+ or CD8+ T cells sorted from blood, taken in a trial of the OX40 agonist ivuxolimab. The origin of the receptors is an adult with an advanced solid tumor such as melanoma, head and neck, liver or kidney cancer. Each CDR3 is given with its conserved first and last residue. The order of the fields is J gene, V gene, clone size, CDR3 protein. Only some rows state a clone size, as once, few, many or a class for expanded clones.

TRBJ1-2,TRBV19,-,CASSLGYYGYTF
-,TRBV27,-,CASSLVLVEGPHEQYF
TRBJ2-1,TRBV27,medium-sized,CASSPGAEYNEQFF
TRBJ1-1,TRBV7-9,-,CASSLVDGAGTEAFF
TRBJ1-2,TRBV20-1,-,CSYRGNYGYTF
TRBJ2-3,TRBV7-3,-,CASSPYPEGGRDTQYF
TRBJ2-7,TRBV10-3,once,CAISESGTGFYEQYF
TRBJ2-7,TRBV5-1,-,CASSTTQGYEQYF
TRBJ2-2,TRBV25-1,-,CASSSGGAGELFF
TRBJ2-7,TRBV7-3,-,CASSYDRDYEQYF
TRBJ1-2,TRBV27,-,CASSLSGPRVGYTF
TRBJ2-1,TRBV13,-,CASSLGGSEQFF
TRBJ2-1,TRBV4-2,-,CASSQENEAAEQFF
TRBJ1-1,TRBV4-3,-,CASSQEVLGGAEAFF
TRBJ1-2,TRBV5-1,-,CASSLFGTDGYTF
TRBJ2-3,TRBV11-2,medium-sized,CASTRGGTGPFADTQYF
TRBJ2-2,TRBV19,-,CATPRGNTGELFF
TRBJ2-5,TRBV9,-,CASSQGQVLQETQYF
TRBJ1-2,TRBV7-9,-,CASSPDMSHGYTF
TRBJ2-2,TRBV15,-,CATSRGGYGELFF
TRBJ2-7,TRBV4-2,-,CASSQFPGGTYEQYF
TRBJ1-2,TRBV19,-,CASSLDLNGYTF
TRBJ2-7,TRBV4-2,-,CASSQDTGLVYEQYF
TRBJ2-2,TRBV5-6,few,CASSEWVPQGRNTGELFF
TRBJ1-1,TRBV4-3,-,CASSQDAGNTEAFF
TRBJ2-7,TRBV11-3,-,CASSPGRGTSYEQYF
TRBJ2-7,TRBV27,-,CASSLTDTYEQYF
TRBJ1-1,TRBV7-2,-,CASSLDGGGPGLEAFF
TRBJ2-7,TRBV27,-,CASSLAGSYEQYF
TRBJ1-2,TRBV15,-,CATSRGRPGDLNYGYTF
TRBJ1-1,TRBV27,-,CASSISPWVTEAFF
TRBJ2-2,TRBV11-3,-,CASSLRGSGTGELFF
TRBJ2-1,TRBV7-9,-,CASSKAGGVEVEQFF
TRBJ2-1,TRBV19,-,CASSMSGGGADEQFF
TRBJ2-2,TRBV27,-,CASRGGDTGELFF
TRBJ2-7,TRBV28,-,CASRTGGAPYEQYF
TRBJ1-2,TRBV7-2,-,CASSLGGQLFYGYTF
TRBJ2-1,TRBV29-1,-,CSVEVDLYNEQFF
TRBJ2-1,TRBV19,-,CASSRVLRLAGGQRDEQFF
TRBJ1-6,TRBV7-2,-,CASSLNSPLHF
TRBJ2-7,TRBV2,-,CASIDPGLADHEQYF
TRBJ2-1,TRBV27,-,CASSDSWGEQFF